The clone carrying this T cell receptor beta chain was detected a few times. The data are from a study of cytomegalovirus exposure and HLA in healthy donors. CDR1 is SNHLY and CDR2 is FYNNEI in the germline V gene. The CDR3 length is 12 residues. Trimming stripped 10 bases from V and 6 bases from J, with 12 bases between. Here immunoSEQ multiplex PCR was the method, and the copy in TCRdb shows in-frame clones only, minus some. The table has 20,000 to 25,000 clones, 95% to 97% seen once; the top ten hold 8.5% to 10%. Sequences were obtained from PBMCs. This chain uses TRBV2 with TRBJ1-4, with D unresolved. The sequence came from a man in his thirties or forties in good health and CMV-seropositive. The CDR3 nucleotides are TGTGCCACCCGCGGATTCGATGAAAAACTGTTTTTT. Translating gives CATRGFDEKLFF.